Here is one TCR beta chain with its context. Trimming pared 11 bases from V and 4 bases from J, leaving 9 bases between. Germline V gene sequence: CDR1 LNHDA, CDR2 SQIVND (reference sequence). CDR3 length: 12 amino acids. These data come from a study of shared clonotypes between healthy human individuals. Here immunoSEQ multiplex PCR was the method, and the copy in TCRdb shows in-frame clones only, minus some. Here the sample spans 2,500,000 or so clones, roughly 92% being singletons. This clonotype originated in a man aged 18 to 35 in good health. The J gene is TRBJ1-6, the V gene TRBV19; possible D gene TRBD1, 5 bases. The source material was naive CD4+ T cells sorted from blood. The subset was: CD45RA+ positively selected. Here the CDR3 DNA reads TGTGCCGGGACCCAATATAATTCACCCCTCCACTTT. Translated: CAGTQYNSPLHF.